Below are 18 T cell receptor beta chains sequenced from a single sample in a study of shared clonotypes between healthy human individuals. The table came from immunoSEQ multiplex PCR; TCRdb's copy has only in-frame clones and leaves some out. Found here are about 120,000 clones, under 70% of them singletons; the top ten hold 24%. The sample was memory CD8+ T cells sorted from blood. Documented subset: CD45RO+ cells pooled with CCR7-negative TemRA cells. Receptor source: a woman aged 25 to 39 in good health.

This chain connects TRBV28 to TRBJ1-4; TRBD1 is a possible D gene (6 bases). Germline V lookup: CDR1 MDHEN, CDR2 SYDVKM. The CDR3 sequence is 13 residues long. The germline V and J ends were trimmed by 3 bases and 7 bases, with 9 bases remaining between them. CDR3 sequence reads: CASSLGHPEKLFF. The DNA for the CDR3 is TGTGCCAGCAGTTTGGGACACCCTGAAAAACTGTTTTTT.

The CDR3 DNA reads TGTGCCAGCAGCCAAGATCCTGGACAGGGATTCTACGAGCAGTACTTC. It codes for CASSQDPGQGFYEQYF. V usage is TRBV5-8 and J usage is TRBJ2-7; 8 bases line up with TRBD1. The junction had 12 bases not matched to a gene; V was cut back by 4 bases and J by 3 bases. Germline V CDR1 and CDR2: SGHTS, YDEGEE. The length of the CDR3 is 16 residues.

V and J are TRBV25-1 and TRBJ1-5; D call uncertain. CDR3 length equals 15 residues. The V gene lost 4 bases and the J gene lost 2 bases, with 12 bases spanning the gap. CDR1 and CDR2 from the germline V gene are MGHDK and SYGVNS. CDR3 sequence: CASSGAGPRNQPQHF. The CDR3 region has the DNA TGTGCCAGCAGTGGCGCCGGGCCGCGCAATCAGCCCCAGCATTTT.

This chain joins TRBV11-2 and TRBJ2-5; TRBD1 matches at 7 bases. V lost 3 bases and J lost 3; bases outside the gene matches: 1. CDR1 is SGHAT and CDR2 is FQNNGV in the germline V gene. The CDR3 covers 13 residues. DNA for the CDR3: TGTGCCAGCAGCTTGGGACAGAAAGAGACCCAGTACTTC. Encoded protein: CASSLGQKETQYF.

CDR3 protein: CASSPSGGFYGYTF. In nucleotides, the CDR3 is TGTGCCAGCAGTCCCAGCGGAGGGTTCTATGGCTACACCTTC. This chain uses TRBV6-5 with TRBJ1-2; no reliable D call. Trimming shortened V by 5 bases and J by 4 bases, and 14 bases separated the two germline ends. This CDR3 is 14 amino acids long. Per germline, CDR1 MNHEY and CDR2 SVGAGI.

The chain carries TRBV11-2 and TRBJ2-7; perhaps TRBD1 as D (5 bases). The V and J ends lost 4 bases and 4 bases respectively, with 11 bases between them. This CDR3 is built from 13 residues. Germline V gene sequence: CDR1 SGHAT, CDR2 FQNNGV. The CDR3 spells CASSYQTGYEQYF. The CDR3 region has the DNA TGTGCCAGCAGCTACCAAACAGGTTACGAGCAGTACTTC.

This clone was seen repeatedly, ten times or more. The V and J genes are TRBV19 and TRBJ2-1; D is uncertain. The germline V and J ends were trimmed by 8 bases and 9 bases, with 8 bases remaining between them. Germline CDR1 and CDR2: LNHDA and SQIVND (reference sequence). CDR3 size: 10 residues. The CDR3 here is CASCVPEQFF. The CDR3 DNA sequence: TGTGCCAGTTGTGTTCCTGAGCAGTTCTTC.

This chain uses TRBV7-2 with TRBJ1-2; a weak D match, TRBD1 (5 bases). Germline V gene data show CDR1 as SGHTA and CDR2 as FQGNSA. Trimming removed 0 bases from V and 2 bases from J, with 10 bases in between. The CDR3 runs 15 residues. As DNA, the CDR3 is TGTGCCAGCAGCTTAGCGGTGACAGAAAACTATGGCTACACCTTC. It codes for CASSLAVTENYGYTF.

Concerning this clone: This may come from a read error, since a much larger clone is one base off. The V call is TRBV6-9, the J call TRBJ1-5, with unresolved D. The V gene's germline CDR1 is MNHGY and CDR2 SVAAGI. CDR3 length: 13 amino acids. V lost 6 bases and J 2 bases, leaving 8 bases between the germline ends. CDR3: CASRAVGNQPQHF. CDR3 DNA: TGTGCCAGCAGGGCGGTCGGCAATCAGCCCCAGCATTTT.

The chain joins TRBV27 to TRBJ1-2; D uncertain. Germline V gives CDR1 MNHEY, CDR2 SMNVEV (reference sequence). V shed 6 bases and J shed 4 bases, with 21 bases lying between them. This CDR3 is built from 16 residues. The CDR3 region has the DNA TGTGCCAGCAGCCACCTCGGACGTTTATGGGGCTATGGCTACACCTTC. Translation: CASSHLGRLWGYGYTF.

The V call is TRBV4-1, the J call TRBJ2-2, with D possibly matching TRBD1 (6 bases). Trimming cost V 3 bases and J 1 base, with 9 bases left between them. Germline V gives CDR1 MGHRA, CDR2 YSYEKL. CDR3 length: 15 amino acids. The CDR3 reads CASSHLQGNTGELFF. The CDR3, as DNA: TGCGCCAGCAGCCACTTACAGGGGAACACCGGGGAGCTGTTTTTT.

This clone was observed once. The chain carries TRBV2 and TRBJ2-5, with 8 bases identical to TRBD2. Germline V gene lookup returns CDR1 SNHLY and CDR2 FYNNEI. The CDR3 covers 15 residues. V was pared by 9 bases and J by 3 bases, with 12 bases of the junction left unmatched. In DNA, the CDR3 is TGTGCCAGACAAGCCGGGACTAGGACAAAAGAGACCCAGTACTTC. Translating gives CARQAGTRTKETQYF. The full variable domain, in which reference TRBV2 and TRBJ2-5 provide the parts outside the CDR3, is EPEVTQTPSHQVTQMGQEVILRCVPISNHLYFYWYRQILGQKVEFLVSFYNNEISEKSEIFDDQFSVERPDGSNFTLKIRSTKLEDSAMYFCARQAGTRTKETQYFGPGTRLLVL.

V gene TRBV6-5 combines with J gene TRBJ1-2; D is unresolved. The V end was cut by 7 bases, the J end by 1 base, with 10 bases between. Germline values: CDR1 MNHEY, CDR2 SVGAGI. CDR3 size: 13 residues. The CDR3 coding sequence is TGTGCCAGCACGGGGTATCGTAACTATGGCTACACCTTC. Residues: CASTGYRNYGYTF.

The chain couples TRBV4-1 to TRBJ2-7; TRBD2 agrees at 12 bases. The junction had 10 bases not matched to a gene; V was cut back by 2 bases and J by 5 bases. Germline loops: CDR1 MGHRA, CDR2 YSYEKL. The CDR3 length is 17 residues. The CDR3 protein is CASSQRRRLAGDHEQYF. CDR3 coding DNA: TGCGCCAGCAGCCAAAGGAGGAGACTAGCGGGAGACCACGAGCAGTACTTC.

This chain connects TRBV2 to TRBJ2-2; D gene uncertain. Trimming removed 8 bases from V and 0 bases from J, with 7 bases in between. Germline V gene sequence: CDR1 SNHLY, CDR2 FYNNEI. CDR3 size: 13 residues. As DNA, the CDR3 is TGTGCCAGCTACGGAACGAACACCGGGGAGCTGTTTTTT. Amino acids: CASYGTNTGELFF.

CDR3: CASSFWGINQPQHF. As DNA, the CDR3 is TGTGCCAGCAGTTTTTGGGGGATCAATCAGCCCCAGCATTTT. V and J are TRBV28 and TRBJ1-5, with D possibly TRBD1 on 5 matching bases. Trimming left V 3 bases short and J 3 bases short, with 9 bases between. CDR1 is MDHEN and CDR2 is SYDVKM in the germline V gene. This CDR3 is 14 amino acids long.

The chain couples TRBV7-9 to TRBJ2-1; tentatively, D is TRBD1 (5 bases). The length of the CDR3 is 12 residues. V was trimmed by 4 bases and J by 9 bases, leaving 10 bases between them. Germline assignment: CDR1 SEHNR and CDR2 FQNEAQ (reference sequence). The CDR3 loop is CASSWRQTEQFF. CDR3 in DNA: TGTGCCAGCAGCTGGAGACAGACTGAGCAGTTCTTC.

This clone was counted ten times or more. The chain combines TRBV27 with TRBJ1-5; D gene ambiguous. Germline V CDR1 and CDR2: MNHEY, SMNVEV (reference sequence). CDR3 length: 12 residues. Trimming removed 10 bases at V and 7 bases at J, with 14 bases between. CDR3 loop: CAIPGGEQPQHF. CDR3 sequence (DNA): TGTGCCATCCCGGGAGGAGAGCAGCCCCAGCATTTT.